The sequence of this TCR beta chain was determined in a study of T-cell reconstitution after alpha-beta-depleted transplantation in children. Broader study findings: As was reported, about two months after transplant, alpha-beta T cells came from several hundred expanded graft clones.

Comment on this clonotype: Its specificity is not known.

This sample's TCRbeta library carried unique molecular identifier barcodes. In TCRdb, the PCR reads were re-called with MiXCR into one record per CDR3 protein. This repertoire shows approximately 1,000,000 distinct CDR3 sequences, about 29% found once; its top ten account for 28%. Germline V CDR1 and CDR2: ENHRY, SYGVKD. V was cut by 3 bases and J by 5 bases, with 8 bases left in between. The CDR3 has 14 residues. The source of this sequence is a boy in the first two years of life who had a stem cell transplant for SCID, so the T cells may come from the graft donor. The sequences come from PBMCs, mostly from graft donor cells, collected 360 days after TCRalphabeta/CD19-depleted stem cell transplant. The rearrangement joins TRBV10-3 to TRBJ1-6; a possible D gene is TRBD1 (5 bases). In nucleotides, the CDR3 is TGTGCCATCAGTGACAGGGTTGATAATTCACCCCTCCACTTT. Translation gives CAISDRVDNSPLHF.